The rows below give T cell receptor beta chains drawn from one sample of a study of blood T cell repertoires in COVID-19. Only in-frame clones appear in the TCRdb table, and some are missing; sequencing was by immunoSEQ multiplex PCR. This table holds tens of thousands of clones, approximately 82% found once. The sample comprised peripheral blood. These receptor sequences come from a human donor in a cohort sampled during active COVID-19. Both conserved end residues are trimmed from each CDR3. Fields, in order: V gene, CDR3 protein.

v_gene: TRBV12-3/TRBV12-4; CDR3aa: ASSLVRQGVQF
v_gene: TRBV7-2; CDR3aa: ASSFTRGAPYEQY
v_gene: TRBV18; CDR3aa: ATAGGPEADTQY
v_gene: TRBV29-1; CDR3aa: SVRGVGFGEQY
v_gene: TRBV14; CDR3aa: ASSHADRGLEAF
v_gene: TRBV6-5; CDR3aa: ASKIGAGANVLT
v_gene: TRBV20-1; CDR3aa: SATSPGEQY
v_gene: TRBV5-6; CDR3aa: ASINLGQGGETQY
v_gene: TRBV9; CDR3aa: ASSRGQMNTGELF
v_gene: TRBV5-5; CDR3aa: ASSMMTGVFSYEQY
v_gene: TRBV27; CDR3aa: ASSTPGLATQY
v_gene: TRBV5-6; CDR3aa: ASSLGDSSLFTDTQY
v_gene: TRBV6-1; CDR3aa: ASSEAGRAPNEKLF
v_gene: TRBV19; CDR3aa: ASSGGRGRGNEQF
v_gene: TRBV11-3; CDR3aa: ASSLTGGAGELF
v_gene: TRBV2; CDR3aa: ASQGQGDQPQH
v_gene: TRBV19; CDR3aa: ASSILPGGELF
v_gene: TRBV10-3; CDR3aa: AISKQNTEAF
v_gene: TRBV9; CDR3aa: ASSAPRGLAGIGETQY
v_gene: TRBV29-1; CDR3aa: SVVVSGDTQY
v_gene: TRBV24-1; CDR3aa: ATSRRDRNTGELF
v_gene: TRBV7-9; CDR3aa: ASSSPLILAGAFSYNEQF
v_gene: TRBV19; CDR3aa: ASSIKAGAPGYT
v_gene: TRBV14; CDR3aa: ASSSLVDQGTEAF